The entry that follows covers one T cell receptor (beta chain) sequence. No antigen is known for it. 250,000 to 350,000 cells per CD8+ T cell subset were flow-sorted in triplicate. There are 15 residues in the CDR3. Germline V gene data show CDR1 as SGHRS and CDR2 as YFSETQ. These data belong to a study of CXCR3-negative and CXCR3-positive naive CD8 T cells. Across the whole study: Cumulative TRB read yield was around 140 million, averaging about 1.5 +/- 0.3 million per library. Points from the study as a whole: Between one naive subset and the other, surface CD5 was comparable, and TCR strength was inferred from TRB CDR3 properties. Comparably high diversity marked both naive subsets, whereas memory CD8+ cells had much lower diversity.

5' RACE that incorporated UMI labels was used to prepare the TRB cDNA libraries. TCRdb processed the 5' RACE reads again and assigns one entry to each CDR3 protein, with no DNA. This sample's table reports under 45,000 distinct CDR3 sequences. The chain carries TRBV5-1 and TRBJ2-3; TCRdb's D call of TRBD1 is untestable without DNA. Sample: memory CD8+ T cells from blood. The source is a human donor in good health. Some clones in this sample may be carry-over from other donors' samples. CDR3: CASSLTGALQNTQYF.